The present T cell receptor (beta chain) was sequenced within a study of technical replicates of blood from a few donors. Clones were read by immunoSEQ multiplex PCR, and TCRdb kept only the in-frame ones, dropping some. In the table there are about 84,000 clones, 95% to 98% of which are singletons. The length of the CDR3 is 15 residues. V dropped 3 bases and J dropped 4 bases, with 15 bases sitting between them. CDR1 is LNHNV and CDR2 is YYDKDF in the germline V gene (reference sequence). The sequence came from a human donor in good health. The sample was T cells isolated from PBMCs. The V call is TRBV15, the J call TRBJ2-5; D possibly corresponds to TRBD2 (7 bases). The CDR3 loop is CATSSLGGPGETQYF. DNA for the CDR3: TGTGCCACCAGCAGTCTCGGGGGGCCAGGAGAGACCCAGTACTTC.